Presented here are 12 T cell receptor beta chains from one specimen sequenced in a study of cytomegalovirus exposure and HLA in healthy donors. The PCR made use of 60 Vbeta and 13 Jbeta primers. TCRdb keeps only in-frame clones here, not all; method: immunoSEQ multiplex PCR. Of approximately 210,000 clones in the sample, about 87% are singletons; the top ten hold 1.3%. Sequencing input: PBMCs. The origin of the receptors is a man aged 25 to 40 in good health and CMV-seronegative.

The V and J genes are TRBV11-2 and TRBJ1-6, with D unclear. Trimming stripped 5 bases from V and 0 bases from J, with 14 bases between. CDR3 length equals 17 residues. The germline CDR1 and CDR2 sequences are SGHAT and FQNNGV. DNA for the CDR3: TGTGCCAGCAGCGCCCATCGCCGGAGCTCCTATAATTCACCCCTCCACTTT. Its protein product is CASSAHRRSSYNSPLHF.

This rearrangement joins TRBV28 to TRBJ2-7; TRBD2 matches 8 bases. Germline-derived CDR1 and CDR2 are MDHEN and SYDVKM. This CDR3 region has 17 residues. The V gene end was trimmed by 3 bases and the J gene end by 4 bases; junction bases not matched to a gene: 14. The CDR3 spells CASSFRPSGPKVYEQYF. In DNA form, the CDR3 reads TGTGCCAGCAGTTTCCGGCCTAGCGGGCCTAAGGTTTACGAGCAGTACTTC.

V and J are TRBV5-1 and TRBJ2-1, with TRBD2 matching 10 bases. The J segment lost 2 bases and the V segment lost 5 bases, leaving 7 bases of the junction unmatched. Germline CDR1 reads SGHRS; CDR2 reads YFSETQ. The CDR3 length is 16 residues. The CDR3 sequence is CASSIVSGRAYNEQFF. DNA for the CDR3: TGCGCCAGCAGTATCGTAAGCGGGAGGGCCTACAATGAGCAGTTCTTC.

The V and J genes are TRBV7-2 and TRBJ1-2, with unresolved D. V dropped 1 base and J dropped 4 bases, with 16 bases sitting between them. The germline V gene has CDR1 SGHTA and CDR2 FQGNSA. The CDR3 is 16 residues long. CDR3 protein: CASSLGPGREGYGYTF. DNA for the CDR3: TGTGCCAGCAGCTTAGGCCCCGGCCGGGAAGGCTATGGCTACACCTTC.

CDR3 DNA sequence: TGTGCCAGCTCACCAGGGACTCAAGAGACCCAGTACTTC. Protein sequence: CASSPGTQETQYF. The V call is TRBV18, the J call TRBJ2-5; TRBD2 is a possible D gene (6 bases). Trimming took 2 bases from V and 2 from J, leaving 6 bases between them. CDR3 length equals 13 residues. Germline V lookup: CDR1 KGHSH, CDR2 LQKENI.

The rearrangement joins TRBV2 to TRBJ2-1, with TRBD1 matching 9 bases. The V gene end was trimmed by 4 bases and the J gene end by 8 bases; junction bases not matched to a gene: 9. The CDR3 extends over 15 amino acids. The germline V gene encodes CDR1 SNHLY and CDR2 FYNNEI. CDR3: CASSVDRGFIYEQFF. CDR3 in DNA: TGTGCCAGCAGTGTTGACAGGGGGTTTATCTATGAGCAGTTCTTC.

The chain carries TRBV5-1 and TRBJ2-5; D uncertain. The J call may be faulty, since TRBJ2-7 better matches the DNA end. Germline lookup yields CDR1 SGHRS and CDR2 YFSETQ. The CDR3 consists of 14 residues. The CDR3 region has the DNA TGCGCCAGCAGCTTCGCCATGAACGACTACGAGCAGTACTTC. Its protein product is CASSFAMNDYEQYF.

This chain connects TRBV21-1 to TRBJ2-5; TRBD2 is the table's D call, not checked against the DNA. TRBV21-1 corresponds to a pseudogene. The CDR3 covers 14 residues. The CDR3 DNA reads as TGTGCCGATCTGACTAGCGGGAGCGGGGAGACCCAGTACTTC. Translated, it gives CADLTSGSGETQYF.

This chain uses TRBV30 with TRBJ2-7; TRBD2 is a possible D gene (5 bases). The V end was cut by 3 bases, the J end by 6 bases, with 12 bases between. The CDR3 is 12 residues long. The germline V gene encodes CDR1 GTSNPN and CDR2 SVGIG (reference sequence). The CDR3 is CAWRYNRGEQYF. The CDR3, as DNA: TGTGCCTGGAGATACAACCGGGGCGAGCAGTACTTC.

About this clone: Germline and junction disagree at one end, which may indicate a read error. V usage is TRBV7-7 and J usage is TRBJ2-1; 7 bases are a match to TRBD2. Germline lookup yields CDR1 SSHAT and CDR2 FNYEAQ (reference sequence). This CDR3 spans 14 amino acids. This chain's CDR3 is CASSLAGFHNEQFF. CDR3 nucleotide sequence: TGTGCTAGCAGCTTAGCGGGCTTTCACAATGAGCAGTTCTTC.

The V call is TRBV6-6, the J call TRBJ1-1, with D possibly being TRBD1 (5 bases). This CDR3 spans 13 amino acids. V was shortened by 6 bases and J by 10 bases, with 18 bases between the two germline ends. From germline, CDR1 is MNHNY and CDR2 SVGAGI (reference sequence). This chain's CDR3 is CASSQPDSGPAFF. The CDR3 DNA reads as TGTGCCAGCAGCCAGCCTGACAGTGGGCCAGCTTTCTTT.

The chain uses TRBV5-5 and TRBJ2-4; the D gene is possibly TRBD2 (7 bases). CDR1 is SGHKS and CDR2 is YYEKEE in the germline V gene (reference sequence). The CDR3 sequence is 15 residues long. The V gene lost 0 bases and the J gene lost 8 bases, with 15 bases spanning the gap. The CDR3 spells CASSLGGGGSDIQYF. The DNA of the CDR3 is TGTGCCAGCAGCTTGGGGGGGGGCGGCTCGGACATTCAGTACTTC.